These 21 T cell receptor beta chains share one sample of origin, sequenced in a study of technical replicates of blood from a few donors. Repertoires were generated with immunoSEQ multiplex PCR, while TCRdb's copy carries only in-frame clones and drops some. In the table there are just over 80,000 clones, 94% of which are singletons. Sample: T cells isolated from PBMCs. The receptors shown here come from a human donor in good health.

This chain links TRBV5-4 with TRBJ2-7, with a weak D call TRBD1 (5 bases). CDR1 SGHNT and CDR2 YYREEE come from the germline V gene (reference sequence). CDR3 size: 14 residues. Trimming removed 0 bases from V and 0 bases from J, with 7 bases in between. The chain's CDR3 is CASSLDDSSYEQYF. In DNA form, the CDR3 reads TGTGCCAGCAGCTTGGATGACAGCTCCTACGAGCAGTACTTC.

The rearrangement joins TRBV6-1 to TRBJ2-5, with TRBD2 as a possible D gene (6 bases). This CDR3 spans 16 amino acids. Trimming stripped 1 base from V and 5 bases from J, with 17 bases between. CDR1 MNHNS and CDR2 SASEGT come from the germline V gene. CDR3 nucleotides: TGTGCCAGCAGTGAAGGGTCCTTGCGGGGTGCGGAGACCCAGTACTTC. This gives the protein CASSEGSLRGAETQYF.

The chain is built from TRBV16 and TRBJ1-2, with D tentatively TRBD1 (5 bases). V lost 4 bases and J 4 bases, leaving 13 bases between the germline ends. Germline V gives CDR1 KGHSY, CDR2 FQNENV. This CDR3 has 14 amino acids. CDR3 bases: TGTGCCAGCAGCCTCCAGACAGTGACCTATGGCTACACCTTC. Protein product: CASSLQTVTYGYTF.

This chain connects TRBV27 to TRBJ2-1; the match to TRBD2 covers 8 bases. After removal of 5 bases from V and 4 bases from J, the junction contained 1 base not matched to a gene. Germline-derived CDR1 and CDR2 are MNHEY and SMNVEV (reference sequence). The CDR3 is 13 residues long. In DNA, the CDR3 is TGTGCCAGCAGTCCGGGAGGGTACAATGAGCAGTTCTTC. Translated: CASSPGGYNEQFF.

The rearrangement joins TRBV28 to TRBJ1-2; D gene unclear. Germline V lookup: CDR1 MDHEN, CDR2 SYDVKM. V was shortened by 2 bases and J by 0 bases, with 13 bases between the two germline ends. The CDR3 runs 16 residues. The CDR3 here is CASSLGTSSSNYGYTF. CDR3 DNA sequence: TGTGCCAGCAGTTTAGGTACTTCTTCTTCTAACTATGGCTACACCTTC.

The J gene is TRBJ2-2, the V gene TRBV9; 10 bases are a match to TRBD2. The CDR3 loop spans 16 amino acids. The J segment lost 5 bases and the V segment lost 4 bases, leaving 8 bases of the junction unmatched. The V gene's germline CDR1 is SGDLS and CDR2 YYNGEE. The CDR3 loop is CASSIRTSGDTGELFF. CDR3 DNA sequence: TGTGCCAGCAGCATACGGACTAGCGGAGATACCGGGGAGCTGTTTTTT. Combining the CDR3 with reference TRBV9 and TRBJ2-2 gives the whole variable domain DSGVTQTPKHLITATGQRVTLRCSPRSGDLSVYWYQQSLDQGLQFLIQYYNGEERAKGNILERFSAQQFPDLHSELNLSSLELGDSALYFCASSIRTSGDTGELFFGEGSRLTVL.

The V gene is TRBV19, the J gene TRBJ1-1; possible D gene TRBD1, 5 bases. Trimming stripped 7 bases from V and 1 base from J, with 10 bases between. The germline gives CDR1 LNHDA, CDR2 SQIVND (reference sequence). The CDR3 extends over 13 amino acids. Here the CDR3 reads CASMFQGNTEAFF. CDR3 nucleotide sequence: TGTGCCAGTATGTTTCAGGGGAACACTGAAGCTTTCTTT.

The rearrangement uses TRBV2 and TRBJ1-2; 7 positions match TRBD1. The CDR3 totals 13 residues. CDR1 is SNHLY and CDR2 is FYNNEI in the germline V gene. V lost 7 bases, J lost 2 bases, and 4 bases stayed unmatched. This chain's CDR3 is CASMTGTNYGYTF. The DNA of the CDR3 is TGTGCCAGCATGACAGGGACGAACTATGGCTACACCTTC.

This clone has just one count. This chain links TRBV20-1 with TRBJ2-3; D gene uncertain. V shed 6 bases and J shed 4 bases, with 8 bases lying between them. Germline-derived CDR1 and CDR2 are DFQATT and SNEGSKA (reference sequence). The CDR3 contains 11 residues. CDR3 amino acids: CSAPISDTQYF. CDR3 DNA: TGCAGTGCCCCCATTTCAGATACGCAGTATTTT.

This clone has a handful of counts. The chain has TRBV19 and TRBJ1-1; 8 nucleotides align to TRBD1. Trimming removed 5 bases from V and 0 bases from J; junction bases left unmatched: 5. Germline V gives CDR1 LNHDA, CDR2 SQIVND (reference sequence). CDR3 length: 15 residues. CDR3 region: CASSSRQGMNTEAFF. For the CDR3, the DNA is TGTGCCAGTAGTTCCCGACAGGGGATGAACACTGAAGCTTTCTTT.

The chain employs TRBV7-2 and TRBJ2-1; possible D gene TRBD1, 5 bases. This CDR3 has 15 residues. In germline, CDR1 is SGHTA, CDR2 FQGNSA. V was shortened by 3 bases and J by 4 bases, with 13 bases between the two germline ends. CDR3 nucleotide sequence: TGTGCCAGCAGCTTCAACCAGGGCACTTACAATGAGCAGTTCTTC. Protein product: CASSFNQGTYNEQFF.

V is TRBV7-3 and J is TRBJ2-3; 8 bases are shared with TRBD2. Germline CDR1 SGHTA, CDR2 FQGTGA. The V gene end was trimmed by 3 bases and the J gene end by 3 bases; junction bases not matched to a gene: 14. The CDR3 runs to 18 residues. CDR3: CASSLHGTSDALTDTQYF. CDR3 coding DNA: TGTGCCAGCAGCTTGCACGGGACTAGTGACGCCCTAACAGATACGCAGTATTTT.

The rearrangement uses TRBV4-1 and TRBJ1-5; D perhaps matches TRBD1 (6 bases). CDR3 length equals 16 residues. CDR1 is MGHRA, CDR2 YSYEKL, per germline. Trimming removed 4 bases from V and 4 bases from J, with 17 bases in between. CDR3 residues: CASSLREAGANQPQHF. CDR3 sequence (DNA): TGCGCCAGCAGCCTGCGGGAGGCAGGGGCAAATCAGCCCCAGCATTTT.

J is TRBJ2-1 and V is TRBV7-3, with 9 bases identical to TRBD1. Per germline, CDR1 SGHTA and CDR2 FQGTGA. With 5 bases clipped from V and 5 bases from J, the junction kept 7 bases outside the gene matches. This CDR3 is 15 amino acids long. CDR3: CASSRQGQGNNEQFF. The CDR3 nucleotides are TGTGCCAGCAGCCGCCAAGGACAGGGGAACAATGAGCAGTTCTTC.

This rearrangement joins TRBV7-3 to TRBJ2-3, with D tentatively TRBD2 (5 bases). Trimming stripped 5 bases from V and 5 bases from J, with 8 bases between. The CDR3 runs to 12 residues. Germline-derived CDR1 and CDR2 are SGHTA and FQGTGA. CDR3 coding DNA: TGTGCCAGCAGCGAACTAGAAGATACGCAGTATTTT. Amino acids: CASSELEDTQYF.

This chain uses TRBV5-6 with TRBJ1-4, with TRBD1 matching 7 bases. The V gene's germline CDR1 is SGHDT and CDR2 YYEEEE. The CDR3 sequence is 15 residues long. V was clipped by 4 bases and J by 3 bases; unmatched bases: 6. This CDR3 is CASSPRQGPNEKLFF. The CDR3 nucleotides are TGTGCCAGCAGCCCCCGACAGGGACCTAATGAAAAACTGTTTTTT.

The chain joins TRBV21-1 to TRBJ1-3; the D call TRBD1 from the table was never checked on the DNA. TRBV21-1 is listed as a pseudogene. This CDR3 contains 14 residues. The CDR3 region is CASTTGSVGNTIYF. CDR3 bases: TGTGCCAGCACTACAGGGTCCGTTGGAAACACCATATATTTT.

J is TRBJ2-7 and V is TRBV13, with TRBD2 identical over 12 bases. This CDR3 is built from 14 residues. CDR1 and CDR2 from the germline V gene are PRHDT and FYEKMQ (reference sequence). Germline trimming cut 4 bases from V and 3 bases from J; bases unmatched to any gene: 1. The CDR3 nucleotides are TGTGCCAGCAGCTCTAGCGGGGGGGGCTACGAGCAGTACTTC. This encodes CASSSSGGGYEQYF.

The V and J genes are TRBV11-1 and TRBJ2-1, with D hard to call. CDR3 length: 11 amino acids. V was clipped by 1 base and J by 13 bases, with 8 bases between them. Germline-derived CDR1 and CDR2 are SGHAT and FQDESV (reference sequence). CDR3 nucleotides: TGTGCCAGCAGCTTAGGGTTAGCACAGTTCTTC. Translating gives CASSLGLAQFF. Complete variable domain (other parts from reference TRBV11-1 and TRBJ2-1): EAEVAQSPRYKITEKSQAVAFWCDPISGHATLYWYRQILGQGPELLVQFQDESVVDDSQLPKDRFSAERLKGVDSTLKIQPAELGDSAMYLCASSLGLAQFFGPGTRLTVL.

V gene TRBV10-1 combines with J gene TRBJ1-1; 9 bases are shared with TRBD1. The ends lost 8 bases at V and 4 bases at J; junction bases unmatched: 5. Germline V CDR1 and CDR2: WNHNN, SYGVQD (reference sequence). CDR3 size: 13 residues. CDR3 nucleotides: TGCGCCAGCTCCGCGGGACAGGGCACTGAAGCTTTCTTT. It encodes CASSAGQGTEAFF.

The CDR3 reads CASSQEGQRNNQPQHF. The CDR3 DNA follows: TGCGCCAGCAGCCAAGAAGGTCAGCGAAACAATCAGCCCCAGCATTTT. The V call is TRBV4-1, the J call TRBJ1-5; no firm D call. The V gene's germline CDR1 is MGHRA and CDR2 YSYEKL. Between the trimmed V and J ends, which lost 0 bases and 3 bases, there was a span of 12 bases. The CDR3 covers 16 residues.